This T cell receptor (beta chain) was retrieved from a study of cytomegalovirus exposure and HLA in healthy donors (TCRdb year 2017). In the study overall: An earlier analysis of some 620 of the donors reported roughly 300 Gb of sequence data and 117 million unique TCR beta sequences obtained from about 179 million T cells. About 330 gigabases of sequencing data and 70 million to 100 million unique TCR sequences made up an early release that covered under 750 HLA-typed donors. The genetic ancestry cluster associated with self-reported Caucasian donors included 70% to 85% of the roughly 410 genotyped donors. The aim of the study was to test whether cataloging public T cell receptors could identify signatures of past pathogen exposure. The T cell repertoires of 670 or so subjects were profiled by immunosequencing and related to cytomegalovirus serostatus. In addition to the first cohort of around 670 subjects, a separate validation cohort of 130 or so different subjects was used. The study combined high-throughput TCR immunosequencing, statistical association of individual TCRs with disease status, and machine learning to predict cytomegalovirus infection status. To study patterns of TCR occurrence, a later analysis re-analyzed previously published TCR beta repertoires from 666 donors and added high-resolution HLA genotyping. The later analysis used no new phenotypic data to find candidate immune exposures, relying instead on TCR beta sequences and their occurrence across donors. To decide whether each TCR beta V gene segment behaved as functional or pseudogenic, an earlier analysis of 587 of the donors relied on high-throughput TCR beta sequencing. Donor age, sex, ethnicity and CMV serostatus were compiled together with the repertoire data. A later genetic analysis took genome-wide SNP genotypes for about 60% of the roughly 670 donors and used that subset as a discovery cohort. All discovery cohort repertoires had been generated using a single sequencing platform. Class I and class II HLA loci were covered by the typing at four-digit resolution. The number of donors typed differed by locus, with about 629-630 for A, B, C, DRB1 and DQB1, more than 500 for DQA1, 600 to 610 for DPA1, and some 440 for DPB1. Because of strong linkage in the cohort, roughly five DR-DQ haplotypes were treated as single units for association and clustering. Among about 400 genotyped donors of the cohort, an average of approximately 200,000 unique TCR beta nucleotide sequences was sequenced per donor, of which 15% to 20% were non-productive.

The cysteine opens and the phenylalanine closes a CDR3 of 12 amino acids. The only DNA kept is the CDR3, 36 bases in frame from the first base. V is trimmed back by 5 bases and J by 3 bases, and the junction contains 0 bases that no gene match accounts for. The germline V gene yields MNHNS for CDR1 and SASEGT for CDR2. The library was made by the immunoSEQ multiplex PCR assay. For the multiplex PCR, a mixture combining 60 forward primers for TCR Vbeta segments and 13 reverse primers for TCR Jbeta segments was used. The CDR3 region of rearranged TCR beta genes was amplified from genomic DNA with a multiplex PCR assay. The amplified TCR beta libraries were sequenced on the Illumina HiSeq System as 87-base-pair reads. The paper's data handling went like this. Across the roughly 700 repertoires, a later analysis counted roughly 77 million unique TCR beta chains, around 11 million of which were shared by at least two donors. A nearest-neighbor algorithm error-corrected the raw reads and collapsed the reads into unique sequences, merging closely related sequences to remove PCR and sequencing errors. Alignment of CDR3 sequences to IMGT reference sequences was used to assign V, D and J gene segments. For a sequence to be retained, a match of at least six nucleotides was required to both a V gene segment and a J gene segment. Rearrangements were called productive when the CDR3 lacked stop codons and stayed in frame with V and J; all others were non-productive. CDR3 was defined according to IMGT convention as the region running from the second conserved V-encoded cysteine to the conserved J-encoded phenylalanine. The earlier analysis of about 610 of the donors excluded any sequence lacking an unambiguous match to a single V gene segment. An earlier analysis of just under 600 of the donors called V segments functional above 56.7% productive rearrangements and segregating when the between-donor standard deviation exceeded 5%. To diagnose cytomegalovirus status from the catalog of TCR beta chain sequences, a statistical classification framework was built. A later analysis assigned V and J genes by comparing TCR nucleotide sequences with IMGT/GENE-DB human TR gene sequences. A later analysis assigned CDR3 sequences and most-parsimonious VDJ recombination scenarios with the TCRdist pipeline. A later analysis defined each TCR beta chain by its CDR3 amino acid sequence plus V-gene family, and excluded reads lacking a unique V-gene family. A later analysis removed roughly 590 highly shared, low-generation-probability nucleotide sequences to deal with suspected cross-contamination and a sequencing artifact. A later analysis calculated a clonal expansion index for each public chain from normalized within-repertoire ranks of inferred template counts. Generation probabilities in a later analysis came from a VDJ recombination model fitted to out-of-frame rearrangements, and those results were checked against IGoR. In a later analysis, TCR-TCR, TCR-HLA and TCR-CMV co-occurrence was scored with hypergeometric tests, and a repertoire-size bias correction was applied to TCR pairs. In a later analysis, false discovery rates were estimated by permuting HLA or CMV assignments 20 times. In a later analysis, co-occurring TCRs were grouped using DBSCAN, and TCRdist sequence similarity was added for clustering within HLA-allele-positive subsets. Repertoires with fewer than 30,000 or more than 120,000 public chains were left out of co-occurrence clustering, as were five repertoires with anomalous nucleotide sharing. TCRdb stores this immuneACCESS table with in-frame sequences only. Part of the clones is absent; in the studies checked, under half of the shortfall reflects unresolved V genes, and no reason is known for the rest. From that table come the V and J calls and clone size; the DNA was used to work out D and trimming. The table for this sample lists over 150,000 clones; around 80% of them were counted only once. Roughly 5.5% of the sample comes from the top ten.

The study at large found these results: Because HLA typing was missing for some donors at each locus, association tests included only the typed subset. A later analysis found that HLA-associated TCR beta chains were more clonally expanded and had lower generation probabilities than equally common non-associated chains. Assigning TCR associations to individual alleles was difficult when HLA alleles, especially DR and DQ, strongly co-occurred. V-gene and J-gene trimming of TCR beta chains was associated with a missense DCLRE1C variant in a later genetic analysis, and the association was replicated in an independent cohort. In a later analysis, several top co-occurrence clusters were reported to appear linked to parvovirus B19, influenza, CMV and Epstein-Barr virus. In this cohort, only TCR beta chains were sequenced, and detectable features were limited by the absence of alpha or paired-chain data. Broadly in line with IMGT annotations, most TCR beta V segments showed up in productive rearrangements about 87% or about 30% of the time in an earlier analysis of around 550 of the donors. Approximately 16 rarely observed V segments, including chromosome 9 orphons, were excluded from the earlier analysis of just under 600 of the donors because counts were too low. The presence/absence analyses assumed that sequencing depth was roughly uniform across donors, and that assumption may not be true. Compared with the approximately 710-donor mean, donors in an Asian-associated ancestry cluster had fewer N-insertions in productive TCRs, according to a later genetic analysis. A later analysis associated about 16,000 TCR beta sequences with specific HLA alleles at a false discovery rate of 0.05. A few of the identified cytomegalovirus-associated TCR beta chains were confirmed in vitro to be specific for cytomegalovirus antigens. According to a later analysis, most CMV-associated TCR beta chains appeared to be HLA-restricted, and the HLA associations seemed to be driven largely by CMV exposure. The only immune exposure information available for the cohort was CMV serostatus. Some IMGT-functional V segments, including TRBV6-2 and TRBV6-3, could not be distinguished by the 87-base-pair reads and were therefore excluded. Linkage disequilibrium might explain the correlated functional status among segregating V segments, but an unknown experimental factor could not be ruled out. A cluster of highly shared sequence variants was judged likely to represent a technical artifact of the sequencing pipeline. Across donors, most TCR sequences were observed very rarely, whereas some public TCRs were present in many individuals. According to a later analysis, TCR association rates differed among HLA loci, with DRB1 alleles showing the most associated TCRs and HLA-C alleles showing the fewest. The classifier was reported to diagnose cytomegalovirus status with high specificity and sensitivity in both the original and validation cohorts. A further reported finding was that TCR beta sequences accurately predicted the HLA-A and HLA-B alleles for most subjects in the first cohort. A total of about 150 TCR beta chains were listed by the study as associated with cytomegalovirus. According to the authors, the approach could potentially be generalized to other disease states and immunological phenotypes.

As concerns this clone: Its antigen remains unidentified. No base-level quality is on record; no much larger clone is a single base apart.

The cohort was made up of 500 to 800 healthy bone marrow donors. At the time of sampling, every cohort member was nominally healthy, though immune exposures that went unrecorded were likely present. The donor tested CMV seropositive and was one of the 289 seropositive cohort members. Every donor gave a peripheral blood sample, and the peripheral blood mononuclear cells from that sample were used for TCR beta sequencing. The Qiagen DNeasy Blood Extraction Kit was used to extract genomic DNA from the blood cell samples. The sample taken for sequencing was PBMCs. This TCR was sampled from a middle-aged woman in good health and CMV-seropositive. The sequence is built from TRBV6-1 and TRBJ2-5, and TRBD1 matches 7 of the central bases. The CDR3 protein sequence reads: CASSTGEETQYF. The DNA sequence reads TGTGCCAGCAGTACAGGGGAAGAGACCCAGTACTTC.